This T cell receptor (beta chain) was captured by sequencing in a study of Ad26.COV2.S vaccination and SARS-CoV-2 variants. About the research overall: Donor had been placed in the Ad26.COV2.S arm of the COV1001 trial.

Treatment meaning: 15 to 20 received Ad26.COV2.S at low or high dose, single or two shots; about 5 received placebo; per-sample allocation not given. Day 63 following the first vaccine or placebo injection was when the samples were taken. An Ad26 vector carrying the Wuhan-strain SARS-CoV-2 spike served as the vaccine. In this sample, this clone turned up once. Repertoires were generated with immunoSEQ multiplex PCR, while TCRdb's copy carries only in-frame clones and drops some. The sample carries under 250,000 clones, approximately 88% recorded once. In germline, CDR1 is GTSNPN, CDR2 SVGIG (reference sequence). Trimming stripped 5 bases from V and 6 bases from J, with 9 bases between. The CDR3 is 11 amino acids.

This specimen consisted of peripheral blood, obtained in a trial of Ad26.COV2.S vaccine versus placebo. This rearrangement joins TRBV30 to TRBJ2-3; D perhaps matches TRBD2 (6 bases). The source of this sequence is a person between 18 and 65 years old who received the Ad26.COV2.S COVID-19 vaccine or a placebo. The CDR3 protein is CAWGRRDTQYF. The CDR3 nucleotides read TGTGCCTGGGGGAGGCGCGATACGCAGTATTTT.